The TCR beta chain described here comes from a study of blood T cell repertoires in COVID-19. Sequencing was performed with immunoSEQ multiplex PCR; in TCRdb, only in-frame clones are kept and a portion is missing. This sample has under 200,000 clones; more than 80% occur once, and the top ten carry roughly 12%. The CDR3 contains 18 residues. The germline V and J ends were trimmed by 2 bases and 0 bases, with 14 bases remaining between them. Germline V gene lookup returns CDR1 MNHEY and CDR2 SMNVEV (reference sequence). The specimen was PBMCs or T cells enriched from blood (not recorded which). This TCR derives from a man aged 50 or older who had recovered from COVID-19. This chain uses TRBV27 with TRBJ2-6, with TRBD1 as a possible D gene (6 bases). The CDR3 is CASSLGVTGISGANVLTF. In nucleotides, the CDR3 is TGTGCCAGCAGTTTAGGGGTTACAGGGATCTCTGGGGCCAACGTCCTGACTTTC.